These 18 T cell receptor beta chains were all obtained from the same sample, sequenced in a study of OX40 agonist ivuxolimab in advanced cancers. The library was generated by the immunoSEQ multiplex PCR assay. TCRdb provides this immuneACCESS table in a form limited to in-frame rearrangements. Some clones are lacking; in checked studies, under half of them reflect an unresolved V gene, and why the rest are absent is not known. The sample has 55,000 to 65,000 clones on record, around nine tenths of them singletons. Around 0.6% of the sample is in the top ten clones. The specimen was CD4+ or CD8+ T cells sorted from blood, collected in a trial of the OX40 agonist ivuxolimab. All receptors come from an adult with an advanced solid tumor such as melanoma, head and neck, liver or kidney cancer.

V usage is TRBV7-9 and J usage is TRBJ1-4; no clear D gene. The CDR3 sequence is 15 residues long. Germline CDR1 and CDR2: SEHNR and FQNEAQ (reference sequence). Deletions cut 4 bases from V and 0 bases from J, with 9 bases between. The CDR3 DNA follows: TGTGCCAGCAGCTCCCCAGCGACAACTAATGAAAAACTGTTTTTT. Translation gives CASSSPATTNEKLFF.

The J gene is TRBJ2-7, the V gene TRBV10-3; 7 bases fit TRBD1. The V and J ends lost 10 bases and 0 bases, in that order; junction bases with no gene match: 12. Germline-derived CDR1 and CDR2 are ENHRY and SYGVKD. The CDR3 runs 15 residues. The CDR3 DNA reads TGTGCCACCCGTGCGTCGGACAGGAGCTCCTACGAGCAGTACTTC. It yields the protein CATRASDRSSYEQYF.

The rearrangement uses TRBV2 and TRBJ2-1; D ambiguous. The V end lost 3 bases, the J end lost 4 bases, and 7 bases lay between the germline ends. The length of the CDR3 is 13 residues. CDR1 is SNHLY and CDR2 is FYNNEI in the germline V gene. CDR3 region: CASSETPYNEQFF. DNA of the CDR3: TGTGCCAGCAGTGAGACGCCTTACAATGAGCAGTTCTTC.

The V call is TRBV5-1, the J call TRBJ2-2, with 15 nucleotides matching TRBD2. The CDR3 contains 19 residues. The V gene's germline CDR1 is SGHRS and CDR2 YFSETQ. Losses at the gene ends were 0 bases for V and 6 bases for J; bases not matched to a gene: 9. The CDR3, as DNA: TGCGCCAGCAGCTTGGTGCCCGCGGGACTAGCGGGGGGTGCCGGGGAGCTGTTTTTT. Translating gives CASSLVPAGLAGGAGELFF. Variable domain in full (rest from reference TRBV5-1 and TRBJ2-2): KAGVTQTPRYLIKTRGQQVTLSCSPISGHRSVSWYQQTPGQGLQFLFEYFSETQRNKGNFPGRFSGRQFSNSRSEMNVSTLELGDSALYLCASSLVPAGLAGGAGELFFGEGSRLTVL.

The CDR3 DNA sequence: TGTGCCAGCAGTTACTTAGCAGGGGGCTCCTACTACACCTTC. Translating it yields CASSYLAGGSYYTF. The chain links TRBV6-6 to TRBJ1-2; 8 bases are a match to TRBD1. Per the germline V gene, CDR1 is MNHNY and CDR2 is SVGAGI (reference sequence). CDR3 length: 14 amino acids. V was pared by 1 base and J by 10 bases, with 8 bases of the junction left unmatched.

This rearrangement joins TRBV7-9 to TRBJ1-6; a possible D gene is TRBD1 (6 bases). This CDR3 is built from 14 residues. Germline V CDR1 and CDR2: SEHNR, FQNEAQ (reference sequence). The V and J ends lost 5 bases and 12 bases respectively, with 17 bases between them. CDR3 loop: CASSPLGDIRPLHF. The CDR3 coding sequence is TGTGCCAGCAGCCCACTGGGGGACATAAGACCCCTCCACTTT.

The CDR3 nucleotides are TGCGCCAGCAGCCAACGGACAGCGAACACCGGGGAGCTGTTTTTT. It translates to CASSQRTANTGELFF. V gene TRBV5-1 combines with J gene TRBJ2-2, with D perhaps TRBD1 (6 bases). The CDR3 has 15 residues. V shed 4 bases and J shed 0 bases, with 10 bases lying between them. Germline CDR1 is SGHRS and CDR2 is YFSETQ.

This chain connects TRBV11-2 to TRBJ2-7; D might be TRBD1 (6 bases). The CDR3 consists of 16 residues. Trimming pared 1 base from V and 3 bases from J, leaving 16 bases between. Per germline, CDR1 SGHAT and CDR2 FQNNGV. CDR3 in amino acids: CASSLGTRGLDYEQYF. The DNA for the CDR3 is TGTGCCAGCAGCTTAGGCACTAGGGGGTTAGACTACGAGCAGTACTTC.

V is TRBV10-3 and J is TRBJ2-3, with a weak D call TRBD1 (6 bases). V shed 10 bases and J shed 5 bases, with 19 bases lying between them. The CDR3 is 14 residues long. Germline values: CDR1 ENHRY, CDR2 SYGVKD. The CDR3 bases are TGTGCCACCTCTTACCAGGGGCGTGAAGATACGCAGTATTTT. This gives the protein CATSYQGREDTQYF.

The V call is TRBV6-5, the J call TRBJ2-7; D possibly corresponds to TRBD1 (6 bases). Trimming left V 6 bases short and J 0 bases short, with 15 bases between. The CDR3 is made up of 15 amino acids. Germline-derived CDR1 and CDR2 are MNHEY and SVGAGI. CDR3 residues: CASSSAGTSSYEQYF. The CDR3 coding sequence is TGTGCCAGCAGCTCGGCCGGGACAAGCTCCTACGAGCAGTACTTC.

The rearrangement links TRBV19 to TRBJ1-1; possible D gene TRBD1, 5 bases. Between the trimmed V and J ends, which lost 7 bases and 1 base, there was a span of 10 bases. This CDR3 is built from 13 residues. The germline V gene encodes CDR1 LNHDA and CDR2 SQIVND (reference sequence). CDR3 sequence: CASNFQGNTEAFF. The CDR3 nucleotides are TGTGCCAGTAATTTCCAGGGGAACACTGAAGCTTTCTTT.

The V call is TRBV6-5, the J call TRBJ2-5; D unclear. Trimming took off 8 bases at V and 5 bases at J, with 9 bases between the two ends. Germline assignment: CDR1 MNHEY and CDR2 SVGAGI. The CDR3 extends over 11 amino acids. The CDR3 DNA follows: TGTGCCAGCGGTTGGGCGGAGACCCAGTACTTC. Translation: CASGWAETQYF.

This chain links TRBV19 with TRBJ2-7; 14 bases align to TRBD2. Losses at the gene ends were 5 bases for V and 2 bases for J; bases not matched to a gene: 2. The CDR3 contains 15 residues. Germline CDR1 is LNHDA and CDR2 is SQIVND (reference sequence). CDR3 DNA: TGTGCCAGTAGTGAGGGACTAGCGGGAGCCTACGAGCAGTACTTC. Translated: CASSEGLAGAYEQYF.

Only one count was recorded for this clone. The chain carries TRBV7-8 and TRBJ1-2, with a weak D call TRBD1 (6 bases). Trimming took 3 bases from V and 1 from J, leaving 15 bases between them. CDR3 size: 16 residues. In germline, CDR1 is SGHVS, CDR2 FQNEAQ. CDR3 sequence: CASSLQGGGSNYGYTF. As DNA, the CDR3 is TGTGCCAGCAGCTTGCAGGGAGGGGGGAGTAACTATGGCTACACCTTC.

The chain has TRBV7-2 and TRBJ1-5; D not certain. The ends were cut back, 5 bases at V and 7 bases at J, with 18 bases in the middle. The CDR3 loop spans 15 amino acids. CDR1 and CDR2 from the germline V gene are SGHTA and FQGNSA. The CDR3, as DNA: TGTGCCAGCAGCCCCCTGGGGTCCACGACCCAGCCCCAGCATTTT. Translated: CASSPLGSTTQPQHF.

In nucleotides, the CDR3 is TGTGCCAGCAGCGGACAGGGGGGAGCTTTCTTT. Translated: CASSGQGGAFF. The gene calls are TRBV6-5 and TRBJ1-1, with 10 nucleotides matching TRBD1. V lost 6 bases, J lost 10 bases, and 2 bases stayed unmatched. Germline V gene lookup returns CDR1 MNHEY and CDR2 SVGAGI. The length of the CDR3 is 11 residues.

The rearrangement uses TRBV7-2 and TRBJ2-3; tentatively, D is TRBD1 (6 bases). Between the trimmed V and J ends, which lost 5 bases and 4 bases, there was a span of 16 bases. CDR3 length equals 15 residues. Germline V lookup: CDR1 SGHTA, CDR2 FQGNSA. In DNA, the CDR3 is TGTGCCAGCAGCCCGTTGACAGGCCTTGCAGATACGCAGTATTTT. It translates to CASSPLTGLADTQYF.

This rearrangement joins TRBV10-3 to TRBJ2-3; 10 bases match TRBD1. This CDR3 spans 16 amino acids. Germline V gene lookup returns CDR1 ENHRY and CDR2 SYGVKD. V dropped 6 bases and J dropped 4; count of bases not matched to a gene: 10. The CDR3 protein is CAIRGDRGLGADTQYF. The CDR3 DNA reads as TGTGCCATCAGGGGGGACAGGGGATTGGGCGCAGATACGCAGTATTTT.